The TCR beta chain under discussion was sequenced for a study of T cells after posttransplantation cyclophosphamide. Regarding the study as a whole: TRB clonality was highly associated with recipient CMV seropositivity and reactivation. Later post-transplant blood repertoires were often dominated by donor CD8+ memory clones. Skin or GI-infiltrating T cells shared few TRB sequences with blood.

This clone occurred many times. The antigen is undetermined. A marrow graft followed busulfan-fludarabine conditioning, with cyclophosphamide on days +3 and +4. Sequencing used immunoSEQ multiplex PCR; TCRdb keeps in-frame clones, though not all of them. This sample carries roughly 8,000 clones, none of them present only once. The sequence came from a female patient between 55 and 75 years old who received an allogeneic stem cell transplant from an unrelated donor, was CMV-positive, and had acute GVHD only. The T cells may come from the graft donor. The sequencing used PBMCs, collected about 14 weeks after allogeneic stem cell transplant with posttransplant cyclophosphamide.

The CDR3 sequence is CASSLMPASGVYNEQFF. The DNA for the CDR3 is TGTGCCAGCAGCCTGATGCCGGCTAGCGGGGTCTACAATGAGCAGTTCTTC. The rearrangement joins TRBV13 to TRBJ2-1; 9 bases match TRBD2. This CDR3 has 17 amino acids. The V segment lost 5 bases and the J segment 3 bases; nucleotides outside the gene matches: 11. Germline lookup yields CDR1 PRHDT and CDR2 FYEKMQ (reference sequence). The full variable domain, with the rest looked up from reference TRBV13 and TRBJ2-1, is AAGVIQSPRHLIKEKRETATLKCYPIPRHDTVYWYQQGPGQDPQFLISFYEKMQSDKGSIPDRFSAQQFSDYHSELNMSSLELGDSALYFCASSLMPASGVYNEQFFGPGTRLTVL.